This entry describes one TCR beta chain. The data are from a study of technical replicates of blood from a handful of donors. Per germline, CDR1 PRHDT and CDR2 FYEKMQ (reference sequence). The CDR3 is made up of 15 amino acids. V was cut by 1 base and J by 6 bases, with 16 bases left in between. Profiling relied on immunoSEQ multiplex PCR, and the TCRdb table lists in-frame clones only, not all of them. The sample holds over 50,000 clones, around 95% seen once. The sequence was obtained from a human donor in good health. Some clones in this sample may be carry-over from other donors' samples. Specimen: PBMCs. The rearrangement links TRBV13 to TRBJ2-7; possible D gene TRBD1, 5 bases. CDR3 in DNA: TGTGCCAGCAGCTTAGAGACAGAGGTCCGCTCCGAGCAGTACTTC. Protein product: CASSLETEVRSEQYF.